The rows below give T cell receptor beta chains drawn from one sample of a study of blood T cell repertoires in COVID-19. TCRdb keeps only in-frame clones here, not all; method: immunoSEQ multiplex PCR. The table lists about 320,000 clones, around 86% of them singletons. Sequencing input: PBMCs or T cells enriched from blood (not recorded which). All receptors derive from a man between 60 and 75 years old who had recovered from COVID-19. CDR3s include the opening cysteine and the closing phenylalanine or tryptophan. Fields, in order: D gene, clone size, J gene, V gene, CDR3 DNA, CDR3 protein. A D gene is named only where the DNA matches it firmly. Part of the rows lack a size; the others show once, few, many or a class for expanded clones.

D gene: NA; clone size: NA; J gene: TRBJ2-1; V gene: TRBV5-4; CDR3 DNA: TGTGCCAGCAGCCCGGGTGGTGGGAGTTCCTACAATGAGCAGTTCTTC; CDR3 protein: CASSPGGGSSYNEQFF
D gene: NA; clone size: NA; J gene: TRBJ1-4; V gene: TRBV7-9; CDR3 DNA: TGTGCCAGCAGCTTAGCAGGGGCAGGCGTAGAAAAACTGTTTTTT; CDR3 protein: CASSLAGAGVEKLFF
D gene: TRBD2; clone size: NA; J gene: TRBJ2-1; V gene: TRBV3-1/TRBV3-2; CDR3 DNA: TGTGCCAGCAGCCGTGGACTAGCGGTGGGTGATGAGCAGTTCTTC; CDR3 protein: CASSRGLAVGDEQFF
D gene: TRBD2; clone size: NA; J gene: TRBJ2-1; V gene: TRBV5-4; CDR3 DNA: TGTGCCAGCAGCCTCGGGGGGCTAGCGGGATACAATGAGCAGTTCTTC; CDR3 protein: CASSLGGLAGYNEQFF
D gene: TRBD1; clone size: NA; J gene: TRBJ1-4; V gene: TRBV9; CDR3 DNA: TGTGCCAGCAGCTTTCGGACAGGGATTAATGAAAAACTGTTTTTT; CDR3 protein: CASSFRTGINEKLFF
D gene: NA; clone size: NA; J gene: TRBJ2-7; V gene: TRBV28; CDR3 DNA: TGTGCCAGCAGTTTATCCGCAGGCGACACCTACGAGCAGTACTTC; CDR3 protein: CASSLSAGDTYEQYF
D gene: TRBD2; clone size: NA; J gene: TRBJ2-3; V gene: TRBV11-3; CDR3 DNA: TGTGCCAGCAGCTTAGAGAAGACGACTAGCGGAGGGGCAGATACGCAGTATTTT; CDR3 protein: CASSLEKTTSGGADTQYF
D gene: TRBD1; clone size: NA; J gene: TRBJ1-2; V gene: TRBV28; CDR3 DNA: TGTGCCAGCAATCGCGGACAGGGAGGTTTCTATGGCTACACCTTC; CDR3 protein: CASNRGQGGFYGYTF
D gene: NA; clone size: NA; J gene: TRBJ2-1; V gene: TRBV10-1; CDR3 DNA: TGCGCCAGCAGTGAGTTGGGCGGGCACTACAATGAGCAGTTCTTC; CDR3 protein: CASSELGGHYNEQFF
D gene: NA; clone size: NA; J gene: TRBJ2-5; V gene: TRBV6-5; CDR3 DNA: TGTGCCAGCAGTTACCGGACAGTCCAAGAGACCCAGTACTTC; CDR3 protein: CASSYRTVQETQYF
D gene: TRBD1; clone size: NA; J gene: TRBJ2-1; V gene: TRBV7-2; CDR3 DNA: TGTGCCAGCAGCTTCCAATCGGGGACAGGGGGCAATGAGCAGTTCTTC; CDR3 protein: CASSFQSGTGGNEQFF
D gene: TRBD1; clone size: once; J gene: TRBJ1-1; V gene: TRBV4-2; CDR3 DNA: TGTGCCAGCAGCCAAGCCAAGGGGGCAGGCCCGGCCACTGAAGCTTTCTTT; CDR3 protein: CASSQAKGAGPATEAFF
D gene: TRBD2; clone size: NA; J gene: TRBJ2-7; V gene: TRBV7-2; CDR3 DNA: TGTGCCAGCAGCCTACGAGAGGGGACTAGCGGGAGTTCCTACGAGCAGTACTTC; CDR3 protein: CASSLREGTSGSSYEQYF
D gene: TRBD1; clone size: NA; J gene: TRBJ2-6; V gene: TRBV18; CDR3 DNA: TGTGCCAGCTCACCATTTACAGGGGGAAACTCTGGGGCCAACGTCCTGACTTTC; CDR3 protein: CASSPFTGGNSGANVLTF
D gene: NA; clone size: NA; J gene: TRBJ1-3; V gene: TRBV28; CDR3 DNA: TGTGCCAGCAGTTTCCCCGGTGGGGGCGTCAAGAGAAACACCATATATTTT; CDR3 protein: CASSFPGGGVKRNTIYF
D gene: NA; clone size: NA; J gene: TRBJ2-1; V gene: TRBV7-8; CDR3 DNA: TGTGCCAGCAGCCTGATACAGGGCCCTATCGACAATGAGCAGTTCTTC; CDR3 protein: CASSLIQGPIDNEQFF
D gene: NA; clone size: NA; J gene: TRBJ1-5; V gene: TRBV23-1; CDR3 DNA: TGCGCCAGCAGTCAATCAAGTCTGGACTTGAGGAATCAGCCCCAGCATTTT; CDR3 protein: CASSQSSLDLRNQPQHF
D gene: NA; clone size: NA; J gene: TRBJ2-7; V gene: TRBV3-1/TRBV3-2; CDR3 DNA: TGTGCCAGCAGCCCGGGAGTAAGTTTTACCTACGAGCAGTACTTC; CDR3 protein: CASSPGVSFTYEQYF
D gene: TRBD2; clone size: NA; J gene: TRBJ2-1; V gene: TRBV27; CDR3 DNA: TGTGCCAGCAGTTCCCAGCGGGAGTGGAATGAGCAGTTCTTC; CDR3 protein: CASSSQREWNEQFF
D gene: TRBD2; clone size: NA; J gene: TRBJ2-1; V gene: TRBV13; CDR3 DNA: TGTGCCAGCAGCCCCCCTAGCGGAGGCTCCTACAATGAGCAGTTCTTC; CDR3 protein: CASSPPSGGSYNEQFF
D gene: TRBD2; clone size: NA; J gene: TRBJ2-7; V gene: TRBV6-5; CDR3 DNA: TGTGCCAGCAGGCTACTAGCGGAGGGATCTGGCGAGCAGTACTTC; CDR3 protein: CASRLLAEGSGEQYF
D gene: NA; clone size: NA; J gene: TRBJ2-5; V gene: TRBV4-1; CDR3 DNA: TGCGCCAGCAGCCAGGGCTACCAGGGGATCCAAGAGACCCAGTACTTC; CDR3 protein: CASSQGYQGIQETQYF
D gene: NA; clone size: NA; J gene: TRBJ2-1; V gene: TRBV5-1; CDR3 DNA: TGCGCCAGCAGCTTGGTAGCGGTGGGGAATGAGCAGTTCTTC; CDR3 protein: CASSLVAVGNEQFF
D gene: NA; clone size: NA; J gene: TRBJ2-1; V gene: TRBV21-1; CDR3 DNA: TGTGCCAGCAGCAAGTTCCAGGGGTTGGCCCCTTGGGAGTTCTTC; CDR3 protein: CASSKFQGLAPWEFF
D gene: NA; clone size: few; J gene: TRBJ1-4; V gene: TRBV5-1; CDR3 DNA: TGCGCCAGCAGCTTGGACTTTGAAAAACTGTTTTTT; CDR3 protein: CASSLDFEKLFF
D gene: TRBD1; clone size: once; J gene: TRBJ1-6; V gene: TRBV7-9; CDR3 DNA: TGTGCCAGCACGACAGGGACCTATAATTCACCCCTCCACTTT; CDR3 protein: CASTTGTYNSPLHF
D gene: TRBD1; clone size: NA; J gene: TRBJ2-7; V gene: TRBV27; CDR3 DNA: TGTGCCAGCAGTCCCGACAGGGGACGGTACGAGCAGTACTTC; CDR3 protein: CASSPDRGRYEQYF
D gene: TRBD1; clone size: NA; J gene: TRBJ2-7; V gene: TRBV6-6; CDR3 DNA: TGTGCCAGCAGTTACCCGGGACAGGCGGGAGAGCAGTACTTC; CDR3 protein: CASSYPGQAGEQYF
D gene: NA; clone size: NA; J gene: TRBJ2-7; V gene: TRBV21-1; CDR3 DNA: TGTGCCAGCAGCAAAGACAGACAGGGGGACTACGAGCAGTACTTC; CDR3 protein: CASSKDRQGDYEQYF
D gene: TRBD2; clone size: NA; J gene: TRBJ2-7; V gene: TRBV5-4; CDR3 DNA: TGTGCCAGCAGCCCGGGACTAGCGGGCCACGAGCAGTACTTC; CDR3 protein: CASSPGLAGHEQYF
D gene: TRBD2; clone size: NA; J gene: TRBJ2-1; V gene: TRBV6-1; CDR3 DNA: TGTGCCAGCAGTGAAGGAATACTAGCGGGGGGGAATGAGCAGTTCTTC; CDR3 protein: CASSEGILAGGNEQFF
D gene: NA; clone size: once; J gene: TRBJ2-2; V gene: TRBV28; CDR3 DNA: TGTGCCAGCAGTCTCCAGGGAACTAACACCGGGGAGCTGTTTTTT; CDR3 protein: CASSLQGTNTGELFF
D gene: NA; clone size: NA; J gene: TRBJ2-2; V gene: TRBV5-1; CDR3 DNA: TGCGCCAGCAGCTTGGGCAGGGGTAACACCGGGGAGCTGTTTTTT; CDR3 protein: CASSLGRGNTGELFF
D gene: NA; clone size: few; J gene: TRBJ2-5; V gene: TRBV30; CDR3 DNA: TGTGCCTGGAGTGTACGTGACACCTCCTTTCGATTCCAGTACTTC; CDR3 protein: CAWSVRDTSFRFQYF
D gene: NA; clone size: once; J gene: TRBJ1-4; V gene: TRBV6-1; CDR3 DNA: TGTGCCAGCAGTGAAAAAGGACTAAGGGAGGAACTGTTTTTT; CDR3 protein: CASSEKGLREELFF
D gene: NA; clone size: NA; J gene: TRBJ1-2; V gene: TRBV28; CDR3 DNA: TGTGCCAGCAGTTTAGGCAGGTTGGGTGGCTACACCTTC; CDR3 protein: CASSLGRLGGYTF
D gene: NA; clone size: NA; J gene: TRBJ1-4; V gene: TRBV24-1; CDR3 DNA: TGTGCCACCAGCTCTACGGAAGGGAGGGACAATGAAAAACTGTTTTTT; CDR3 protein: CATSSTEGRDNEKLFF
D gene: NA; clone size: NA; J gene: TRBJ1-5; V gene: TRBV4-3; CDR3 DNA: TGCGCCAGCAGCCAAGATCGAGTTCAGCCCCAGCATTTT; CDR3 protein: CASSQDRVQPQHF
D gene: NA; clone size: NA; J gene: TRBJ1-1; V gene: TRBV4-3; CDR3 DNA: TGCGCCAGCAGACACTCGGACAGTTACCCGAACACTGAAGCTTTCTTT; CDR3 protein: CASRHSDSYPNTEAFF
D gene: NA; clone size: NA; J gene: TRBJ2-5; V gene: TRBV28; CDR3 DNA: TGTGCCAGCAGTTTGTCGAGTAGACAAGAGACCCAGTACTTC; CDR3 protein: CASSLSSRQETQYF
D gene: NA; clone size: NA; J gene: TRBJ1-5; V gene: TRBV29-1; CDR3 DNA: TGCGGAGGGGTACGCCAGCCCCAGCATTTT; CDR3 protein: CGGVRQPQHF